Shown below are 24 T cell receptor beta chains from a single sample sequenced in a study of identifying expanded T cells in peripheral blood. TCRdb keeps only in-frame clones here, not all; method: immunoSEQ multiplex PCR. The sample carries about 86,000 clones, approximately 86% recorded once. Material: blood. Receptor source: a person aged 18 to 75 in good health.

The gene calls are TRBV10-3 and TRBJ1-2; 8 positions match TRBD1. V shed 6 bases, J shed 7 bases, and the junction held 10 bases outside the gene matches. The CDR3 totals 14 residues. The germline CDR1 and CDR2 sequences are ENHRY and SYGVKD. The CDR3 loop reads CAISPGQDPSGYTF. For the CDR3, the DNA is TGTGCCATCAGCCCGGGACAGGATCCTAGTGGCTACACCTTC.

This chain uses TRBV11-3 with TRBJ2-3; 10 bases match TRBD2. Trimming removed 5 bases from V and 4 bases from J; junction bases left unmatched: 15. Germline V gene data show CDR1 as SGHNT and CDR2 as YENEEA. This CDR3 is 18 amino acids long. CDR3 bases: TGTGCCAGCAGCCCCCTCCGGAGTCTAGCGGGAGATTCAGATACGCAGTATTTT. Translating gives CASSPLRSLAGDSDTQYF.

The CDR3 sequence is CASSLSPLQGTGNTIYF. DNA for the CDR3: TGCGCCAGCAGCTTGTCCCCCCTACAGGGGACAGGAAACACCATATATTTT. The gene calls are TRBV5-1 and TRBJ1-3; 7 nucleotides align to TRBD1. The length of the CDR3 is 17 residues. V trimming: 1 base; J trimming: 4 bases; junction bases outside the gene matches: 11. CDR1 SGHRS and CDR2 YFSETQ come from the germline V gene.

The chain joins TRBV6-7 to TRBJ2-1; D is undetermined. TRBV6-7 is classed as an ORF, of uncertain function. Trimming removed 2 bases from V and 0 bases from J, with 11 bases in between. CDR3 length equals 16 residues. CDR3 amino acids: CASSYGRLSSYNEQFF. Written as DNA, the CDR3 is TGTGCCAGCAGTTACGGCAGATTAAGCTCCTACAATGAGCAGTTCTTC.

The rearrangement links TRBV6-1 to TRBJ1-5; no definite D call. V was cut by 2 bases and J by 0 bases, with 8 bases left in between. The CDR3 is 15 residues long. Germline CDR1 MNHNS, CDR2 SASEGT. CDR3 in amino acids: CASSEQTYSNQPQHF. The CDR3 DNA reads as TGTGCCAGCAGTGAACAAACGTATAGCAATCAGCCCCAGCATTTT.

The rearrangement joins TRBV30 to TRBJ2-1; 9 positions match TRBD2. V lost 4 bases to trimming and J lost 0 bases; unmatched junction nucleotides: 4. Germline lookup yields CDR1 GTSNPN and CDR2 SVGIG (reference sequence). This CDR3 spans 15 amino acids. CDR3 nucleotide sequence: TGTGCCTGGACTAGCGGGACCAGCTCCTACAATGAGCAGTTCTTC. This encodes CAWTSGTSSYNEQFF.

Only one count was recorded for this clone. This chain links TRBV5-5 with TRBJ2-5; TRBD1 aligns across 7 bases. J lost 2 bases, V lost 4 bases, and 5 bases had no gene match. CDR3 length: 14 amino acids. CDR1 and CDR2 (germline): SGHKS, YYEKEE (reference sequence). CDR3 DNA: TGTGCCAGCAGCCTAGTGGACAGGCAAGAGACCCAGTACTTC. Translating gives CASSLVDRQETQYF.

This clone has a handful of counts. V gene TRBV6-1 combines with J gene TRBJ1-5, with 10 bases lining up with TRBD1. V was clipped by 7 bases and J by 7 bases; unmatched bases: 10. Germline V lookup: CDR1 MNHNS, CDR2 SASEGT. This CDR3 contains 15 residues. CDR3 DNA: TGTGCCAGCATCCGGACCCCGGGACAGGGGCAGCCCCAGCATTTT. Protein sequence: CASIRTPGQGQPQHF.

The rearrangement uses TRBV7-2 and TRBJ2-1; D tentatively reads TRBD1 or TRBD2 (6 bases each). This CDR3 spans 18 amino acids. V lost 5 bases to trimming and J lost 2 bases, with 22 bases between them. Germline assignment: CDR1 SGHTA and CDR2 FQGNSA. DNA of the CDR3: TGTGCCAGCAGCAACCCCCGGGGGCAGGGTGGCGCCTACAATGAGCAGTTCTTC. Encoded protein: CASSNPRGQGGAYNEQFF.

V usage is TRBV6-1 and J usage is TRBJ1-5, with TRBD1 identical over 11 bases. With V trimmed by 6 bases and J by 6 bases, 4 bases remained unmatched. The germline gives CDR1 MNHNS, CDR2 SASEGT. The CDR3 contains 14 residues. The CDR3 is CASRGQGAFQPQHF. CDR3 DNA: TGTGCCAGCAGAGGACAGGGGGCATTTCAGCCCCAGCATTTT.

The CDR3 DNA is TGTGCCAGCAGCCCCGGCCAGGGGGGATATGGCTACACCTTC. Translation gives CASSPGQGGYGYTF. This rearrangement joins TRBV7-3 to TRBJ1-2, with 7 nucleotides matching TRBD1. The V and J ends lost 5 bases and 5 bases, in that order; junction bases with no gene match: 8. The CDR3 is 14 amino acids. Looked up from germline, CDR1 is SGHTA and CDR2 is FQGTGA.

This rearrangement joins TRBV7-9 to TRBJ1-2, with 12 positions matching TRBD1. The CDR3 is made up of 17 amino acids. CDR1 is SEHNR, CDR2 FQNEAQ, per germline (reference sequence). Trimming cost V 0 bases and J 5 bases; bases outside gene matches: 7. CDR3 DNA: TGTGCCAGCAGCTTAGCGGGGACAGGGGGCGCTCGGTATGGCTACACCTTC. This encodes CASSLAGTGGARYGYTF.

This rearrangement joins TRBV4-2 to TRBJ2-1; 7 bases agree with TRBD1. V trimming: 4 bases; J trimming: 1 base; junction bases outside the gene matches: 10. CDR1 and CDR2 from the germline V gene are LGHNA and YNFKEQ. This CDR3 has 17 amino acids. CDR3 sequence (DNA): TGTGCCAGCAGCCGAGAAAGACAGGGTTTTTCCTACAATGAGCAGTTCTTC. Amino acids: CASSRERQGFSYNEQFF.

The V gene is TRBV7-9, the J gene TRBJ2-5, with D possibly being TRBD2 (5 bases). This CDR3 has 13 residues. Germline CDR1 SEHNR, CDR2 FQNEAQ (reference sequence). The V end was cut by 1 base, the J end by 3 bases, with 6 bases between. The CDR3 DNA reads TGTGCCAGCAGCTTAGAACTAGAAGAGACCCAGTACTTC. It yields the protein CASSLELEETQYF.

Here the CDR3 reads CASSLAEIRAYGYTF. The CDR3 DNA reads as TGTGCCAGCAGCTTAGCGGAGATCCGGGCCTATGGCTACACCTTC. This rearrangement joins TRBV7-9 to TRBJ1-2; D unclear. Trimming left V 0 bases short and J 4 bases short, with 12 bases between. Germline-derived CDR1 and CDR2 are SEHNR and FQNEAQ (reference sequence). The CDR3 contains 15 residues.

This chain links TRBV30 with TRBJ1-6; possibly TRBD1 for D (5 bases). Germline loops: CDR1 GTSNPN, CDR2 SVGIG (reference sequence). This CDR3 is 16 amino acids long. V was trimmed by 0 bases and J by 7 bases, leaving 16 bases between them. CDR3 sequence: CAWSVGTPNRNSPLHF. The CDR3 DNA reads as TGTGCCTGGAGTGTGGGGACTCCAAATAGGAATTCACCCCTCCACTTT.

J is TRBJ2-5 and V is TRBV18; 7 nucleotides agree with TRBD2. Germline values: CDR1 KGHSH, CDR2 LQKENI. The V and J ends lost 3 bases and 1 base, in that order; junction bases with no gene match: 2. The length of the CDR3 is 14 residues. CDR3 region: CASSPASGQETQYF. CDR3 DNA sequence: TGTGCCAGCTCACCGGCTAGCGGCCAAGAGACCCAGTACTTC.

V gene TRBV21-1 combines with J gene TRBJ1-1; the table assigns TRBD1, which was not confirmed against the DNA. TRBV21-1 is a listed pseudogene. This CDR3 is built from 19 residues. CDR3 protein: CASSKVPGPVFMDTTEAFF. In nucleotides, the CDR3 is TGTGCCAGCAGCAAAGTTCCCGGACCAGTTTTTATGGACACGACTGAAGCTTTCTTT.

DNA of the CDR3: TGTGCCAGCAATAAGGGGGGCCGGGGCACTGAAGCTTTCTTT. Protein product: CASNKGGRGTEAFF. This chain joins TRBV6-5 and TRBJ1-1; the D gene is possibly TRBD1 (6 bases). The CDR3 sequence is 14 residues long. Per the germline V gene, CDR1 is MNHEY and CDR2 is SVGAGI. V lost 7 bases and J 4 bases, leaving 16 bases between the germline ends.

The chain employs TRBV11-2 and TRBJ2-6; D is unclear. The CDR3 contains 15 residues. CDR1 and CDR2 from the germline V gene are SGHAT and FQNNGV. V lost 3 bases and J 3 bases, leaving 9 bases between the germline ends. The CDR3 loop is CASSFVGYGANVLTF. In DNA, the CDR3 is TGTGCCAGCAGCTTCGTGGGCTATGGGGCCAACGTCCTGACTTTC. The variable domain in full, completed from reference TRBV11-2 and TRBJ2-6, reads EAGVAQSPRYKIIEKRQSVAFWCNPISGHATLYWYQQILGQGPKLLIQFQNNGVVDDSQLPKDRFSAERLKGVDSTLKIQPAKLEDSAVYLCASSFVGYGANVLTFGAGSRLTVL.

The J gene is TRBJ1-2, the V gene TRBV6-5; D is uncertain. This CDR3 is 15 amino acids long. Germline loops: CDR1 MNHEY, CDR2 SVGAGI. The germline V and J ends were trimmed by 5 bases and 4 bases, with 17 bases remaining between them. The CDR3: CASSRERPDPYGYTF. The CDR3, as DNA: TGTGCCAGCAGTAGAGAAAGACCCGACCCCTATGGCTACACCTTC.

The table lists this clone with a count of one. Written as DNA, the CDR3 is TGTGCCAGTAGTATGAGCGGGGGCTATACCGGGGAGCTGTTTTTT. Its protein product is CASSMSGGYTGELFF. J is TRBJ2-2 and V is TRBV19; 8 bases align to TRBD2. The CDR3 contains 15 residues. V dropped 3 bases and J dropped 5; count of bases not matched to a gene: 5. Germline V gene sequence: CDR1 LNHDA, CDR2 SQIVND (reference sequence).

The CDR3 DNA reads as TGTGCCAGCAGTTACGACAGGGAGGCTCCCTACGAGCAGTACTTC. It encodes CASSYDREAPYEQYF. The V and J genes are TRBV6-5 and TRBJ2-7; D may be TRBD1 (7 bases). The germline gives CDR1 MNHEY, CDR2 SVGAGI. The CDR3 contains 15 residues. Trimming took off 2 bases at V and 2 bases at J, with 13 bases between the two ends.

V usage is TRBV19 and J usage is TRBJ1-2; D perhaps matches TRBD1 (6 bases). V was clipped by 5 bases and J by 4 bases, with 14 bases between them. This CDR3 has 14 amino acids. Germline V gene sequence: CDR1 LNHDA, CDR2 SQIVND (reference sequence). The CDR3 here is CASSGSDSGYGYTF. The CDR3 DNA follows: TGTGCCAGTAGTGGATCGGACAGCGGCTATGGCTACACCTTC. The full variable domain, with the rest looked up from reference TRBV19 and TRBJ1-2, is DGGITQSPKYLFRKEGQNVTLSCEQNLNHDAMYWYRQDPGQGLRLIYYSQIVNDFQKGDIAEGYSVSREKKESFPLTVTSAQKNPTAFYLCASSGSDSGYGYTFGSGTRLTVV.